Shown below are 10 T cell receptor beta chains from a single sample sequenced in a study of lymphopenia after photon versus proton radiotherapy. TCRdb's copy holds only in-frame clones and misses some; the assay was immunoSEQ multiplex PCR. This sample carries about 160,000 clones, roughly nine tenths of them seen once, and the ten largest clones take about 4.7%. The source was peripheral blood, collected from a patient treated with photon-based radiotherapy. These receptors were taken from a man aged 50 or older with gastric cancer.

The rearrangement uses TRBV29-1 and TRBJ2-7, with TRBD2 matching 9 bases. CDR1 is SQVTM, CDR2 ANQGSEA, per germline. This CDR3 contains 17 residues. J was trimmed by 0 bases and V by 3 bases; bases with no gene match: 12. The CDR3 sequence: CSVEQAGGPLSSYEQYF. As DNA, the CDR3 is TGCAGCGTTGAGCAGGCGGGAGGGCCTCTCAGCTCCTACGAGCAGTACTTC.

In nucleotides, the CDR3 is TGTGCCAGCAGGGGGGGATCGGAGACCCAGTACTTC. It specifies CASRGGSETQYF. The rearrangement joins TRBV28 to TRBJ2-5; TRBD2 might be the D (6 bases). Germline loops: CDR1 MDHEN, CDR2 SYDVKM. V lost 6 bases to trimming and J lost 5 bases, with 10 bases between them. This CDR3 region has 12 residues.

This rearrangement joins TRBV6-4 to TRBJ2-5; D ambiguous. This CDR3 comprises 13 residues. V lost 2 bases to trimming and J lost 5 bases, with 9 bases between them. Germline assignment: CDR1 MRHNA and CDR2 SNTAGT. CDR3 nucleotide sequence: TGTGCCAGCAGTGACAGGGTAGGCGAGACCCAGTACTTC. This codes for CASSDRVGETQYF.

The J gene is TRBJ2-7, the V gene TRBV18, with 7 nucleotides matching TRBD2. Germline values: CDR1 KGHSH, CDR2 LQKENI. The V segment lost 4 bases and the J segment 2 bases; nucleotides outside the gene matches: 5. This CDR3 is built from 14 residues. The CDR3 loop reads CASSLLAVAYEQYF. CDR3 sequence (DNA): TGTGCCAGCTCACTGCTAGCGGTCGCCTACGAGCAGTACTTC.

The CDR3: CASSLWTASYNEQFF. The CDR3 DNA reads TGTGCCAGCAGCTTGTGGACAGCATCCTACAATGAGCAGTTCTTC. The V gene is TRBV5-5, the J gene TRBJ2-1, with D possibly matching TRBD1 (6 bases). The V gene lost 1 base and the J gene lost 1 base, with 9 bases spanning the gap. Looked up from germline, CDR1 is SGHKS and CDR2 is YYEKEE (reference sequence). The CDR3 is 15 residues long.

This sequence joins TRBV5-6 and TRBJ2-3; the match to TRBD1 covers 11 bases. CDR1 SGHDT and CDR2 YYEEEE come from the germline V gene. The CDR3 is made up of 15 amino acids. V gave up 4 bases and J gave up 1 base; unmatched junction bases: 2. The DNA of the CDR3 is TGTGCCAGCAGCCGGACAGGGGGCGGCACAGATACGCAGTATTTT. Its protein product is CASSRTGGGTDTQYF.

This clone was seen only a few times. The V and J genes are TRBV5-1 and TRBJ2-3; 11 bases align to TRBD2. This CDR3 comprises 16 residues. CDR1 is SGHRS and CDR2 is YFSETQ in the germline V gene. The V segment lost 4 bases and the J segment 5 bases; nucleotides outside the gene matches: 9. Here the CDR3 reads CASSPGTSGNRDTQYF. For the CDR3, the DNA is TGCGCCAGCAGCCCTGGGACTAGCGGTAATAGAGATACGCAGTATTTT. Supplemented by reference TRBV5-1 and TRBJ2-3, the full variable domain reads KAGVTQTPRYLIKTRGQQVTLSCSPISGHRSVSWYQQTPGQGLQFLFEYFSETQRNKGNFPGRFSGRQFSNSRSEMNVSTLELGDSALYLCASSPGTSGNRDTQYFGPGTRLTVL.

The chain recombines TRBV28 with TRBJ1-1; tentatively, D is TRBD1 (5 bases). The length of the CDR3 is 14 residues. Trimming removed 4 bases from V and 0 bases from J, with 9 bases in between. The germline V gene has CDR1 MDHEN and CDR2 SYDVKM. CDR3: CASSSLTVNTEAFF. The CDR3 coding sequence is TGTGCCAGCAGTTCCCTGACAGTGAACACTGAAGCTTTCTTT. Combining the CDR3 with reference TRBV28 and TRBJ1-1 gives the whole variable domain DVKVTQSSRYLVKRTGEKVFLECVQDMDHENMFWYRQDPGLGLRLIYFSYDVKMKEKGDIPEGYSVSREKKERFSLILESASTNQTSMYLCASSSLTVNTEAFFGQGTRLTVV.

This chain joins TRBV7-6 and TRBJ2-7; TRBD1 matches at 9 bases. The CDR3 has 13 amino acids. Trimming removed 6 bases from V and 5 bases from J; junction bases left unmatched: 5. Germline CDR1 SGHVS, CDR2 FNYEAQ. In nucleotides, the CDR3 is TGTGCCAGCAGTTCGGGACAGGGAAACGAGCAGTACTTC. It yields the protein CASSSGQGNEQYF.

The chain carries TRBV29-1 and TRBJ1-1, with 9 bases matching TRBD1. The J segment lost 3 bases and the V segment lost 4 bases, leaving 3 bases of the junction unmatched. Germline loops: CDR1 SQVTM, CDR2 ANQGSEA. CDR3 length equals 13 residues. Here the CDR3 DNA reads TGCAGCGTTGGGACAGGGGCGTACACTGAAGCTTTCTTT. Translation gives CSVGTGAYTEAFF.